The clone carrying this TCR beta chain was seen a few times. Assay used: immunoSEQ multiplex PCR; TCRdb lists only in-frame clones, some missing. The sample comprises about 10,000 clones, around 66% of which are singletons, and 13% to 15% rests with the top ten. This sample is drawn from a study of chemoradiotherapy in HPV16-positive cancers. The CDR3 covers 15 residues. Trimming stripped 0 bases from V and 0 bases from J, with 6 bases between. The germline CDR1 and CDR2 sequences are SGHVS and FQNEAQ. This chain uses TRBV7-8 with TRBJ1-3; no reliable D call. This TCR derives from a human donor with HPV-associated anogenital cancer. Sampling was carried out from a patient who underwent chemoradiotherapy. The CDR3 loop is CASSLALYSGNTIYF. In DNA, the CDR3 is TGTGCCAGCAGCTTAGCGCTCTACTCTGGAAACACCATATATTTT.